This paragraph covers one TCR beta chain sequence. Its binding antigen is unknown. Base-call qualities are not available, and no considerably larger clone is one nucleotide away. The CDR3 regions of human TCRbeta chains were analyzed by immunosequencing. On the study's bioinformatics: TCRs in the repertoires were matched against a reference library of SARS-CoV-2-specific TCRs that had been generated with the MIRA antigen-specificity platform. Breadth was defined as the fraction of unique TCRs that were SARS-CoV-2-associated. Depth was defined as the fraction of total T cells that were SARS-CoV-2-associated. Each spike-specific TCR was assigned to its reactive spike region and to a CD4 or CD8 class using the MIRA data. Log10-transformed breadth and depth values were compared by one-way ANOVA with Sidak's multiple comparisons tests. TCRdb obtained this table from immuneACCESS and retained in-frame rearrangements with V and J assigned. These tables miss some clones; where compared with another copy, unresolved V genes account for less than half of the shortfall, and the remainder is unexplained. V, J and clone size reflect that table, while D and trimming were determined from the DNA. The table for this sample lists about 120,000 clones; about 89% of them were counted only once. The top ten clonotypes cover over 3.5% of the sample.

These data come from a study of T cell responses to AZD1222 COVID-19 vaccine listed by TCRdb under 2021. General notes on the study: Because spike-specific TCR depth and breadth did not differ between the two schedules, AZD1222 recipients who got a second dose at roughly 4 weeks were pooled with those who got a second dose at roughly 12 weeks. TCR sequencing was performed for 230 to 250 trial participants, of whom some 200 were given two doses of AZD1222 and around 25 were given two doses of MenACWY control vaccine. Enrollment into the trials was organized by age into subgroups of 18-55, 56-69 and 70-plus years, and those subgroups contained roughly 140, 27 and 60 TCR-sequenced participants, respectively. What the authors observed across the whole study: Participants were mostly white British and included more females than males, and it was suggested by the authors that clonal diversity may have been underestimated. Conclusions about previously exposed vaccinees were limited because only a handful of AZD1222 recipients were SARS-CoV-2 seropositive at baseline. CD4 TCRs associated with the vaccine covered the entire spike protein, and the dominant responses were in regions 160-218 and 743-854. The 56-69-year group was small, and its depth increase did not reach significance, likely because of low power. Because no day 14 peak-response samples were available, repertoires were characterized only after the peak T cell response. A significant rise in spike-specific TCR breadth and depth was observed after two AZD1222 doses relative to day 0 and relative to MenACWY recipients. Epitopes outside the regions mutated in the B.1.351 and B.1.1.7 variants were reportedly recognized by nearly half of the unique spike-specific TCRs.

The sample's time point, from its label and the paper: baseline before first vaccination. Vaccinee samples were obtained from the UK trials COV001 and COV002, which included a single-blind randomized controlled phase 2/3 trial of AZD1222 (ChAdOx1 nCoV-19) in healthy adults. For TCRbeta chain sequencing, PBMC samples from trial participants were taken at day 0 and at day 28 after the second dose. The CDR1 and CDR2 encoded by the germline V gene are MNHEY and SVGEGT. Counted from cysteine to phenylalanine, this CDR3 has 15 amino acids. The entry retains the CDR3 DNA only, 45 bases that are in frame from base 1. The trim is 2 bases for V and 6 bases for J, with a gap of 13 bases between the germline ends.

This receptor was taken from an adult in good health. The sequence is built from TRBV6-2 or TRBV6-3 and TRBJ1-4; D gene: possibly TRBD1, on 6 matching bases. The sample here was peripheral blood, taken on day 0 of AZD1222 vaccination. This receptor carries the CDR3 CASSYRKQGYEKLFF. The nucleotide sequence is TGTGCCAGCAGTTACCGGAAACAGGGATATGAAAAACTGTTTTTT.